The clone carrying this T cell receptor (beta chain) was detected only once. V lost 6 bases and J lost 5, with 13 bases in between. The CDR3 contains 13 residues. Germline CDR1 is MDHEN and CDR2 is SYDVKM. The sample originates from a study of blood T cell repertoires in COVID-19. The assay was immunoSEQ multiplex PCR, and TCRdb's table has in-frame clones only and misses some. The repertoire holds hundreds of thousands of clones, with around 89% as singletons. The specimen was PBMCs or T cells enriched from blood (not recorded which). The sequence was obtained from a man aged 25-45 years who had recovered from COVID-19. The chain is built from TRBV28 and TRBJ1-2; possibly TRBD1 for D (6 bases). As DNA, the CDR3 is TGTGCCAGCAGCCCCGGGGGGGCGTATGGCTACACCTTC. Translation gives CASSPGGAYGYTF.